This entry lists 25 T cell receptor beta chains sequenced from one sample in a study of somatic mutations in cytotoxic T cells in rheumatoid arthritis. Only in-frame clones appear in the TCRdb table, and some are missing; sequencing was by immunoSEQ multiplex PCR. Found here are some 13,000 clones, about 80% of them singletons; the top ten hold around an eighth. Sequencing was done on a sample of CD8+ T cells sorted from blood. Receptor source: a man between 50 and 59 years old in good health.

J is TRBJ2-1 and V is TRBV5-1, with D perhaps TRBD2 (5 bases). From germline, CDR1 is SGHRS and CDR2 YFSETQ. V shed 5 bases and J shed 0 bases, with 12 bases lying between them. The CDR3 totals 15 residues. This CDR3 is CASSQRYGSYNEQFF. CDR3 in DNA: TGCGCCAGCAGTCAGCGGTACGGCTCCTACAATGAGCAGTTCTTC.

The chain joins TRBV7-9 to TRBJ1-1; 7 nucleotides align to TRBD1. The V segment lost 5 bases and the J segment 0 bases; nucleotides outside the gene matches: 6. The V gene's germline CDR1 is SEHNR and CDR2 FQNEAQ (reference sequence). The CDR3 consists of 15 residues. In DNA, the CDR3 is TGTGCCAGCAGCACCTCCGGGACAGTGAACACTGAAGCTTTCTTT. Its translation is CASSTSGTVNTEAFF.

The chain has TRBV12-2 and TRBJ1-6; whether TRBD1, the table's D call, matches the DNA was not checked. TRBV12-2 is flagged as a pseudogene. There are 15 residues in the CDR3. CDR3 region: CASRRTGSYNSPLHF. CDR3 in DNA: TGTGCAAGTCGACGGACAGGGTCTTATAATTCACCCCTCCACTTT.

CDR3 in amino acids: CASSLVNRVHYNSPLHF. The CDR3 DNA reads as TGTGCCAGCAGCTTAGTAAACAGGGTGCACTATAATTCACCCCTCCACTTT. V is TRBV7-8 and J is TRBJ1-6; perhaps TRBD1 as D (6 bases). Trimming took 1 base from V and 3 from J, leaving 13 bases between them. CDR3 length equals 17 residues. Germline V gives CDR1 SGHVS, CDR2 FQNEAQ.

This chain joins TRBV7-9 and TRBJ2-7, with 12 bases matching TRBD1. V was clipped by 4 bases and J by 5 bases; unmatched bases: 6. Germline loops: CDR1 SEHNR, CDR2 FQNEAQ (reference sequence). This CDR3 is 15 amino acids long. The CDR3 loop reads CASSSGTGGLDEQYF. The CDR3 DNA is TGTGCCAGCAGCTCTGGGACAGGGGGCCTTGACGAGCAGTACTTC.

The chain combines TRBV7-6 with TRBJ2-7; perhaps TRBD2 as D (6 bases). CDR3 length equals 14 residues. Germline CDR1 and CDR2: SGHVS and FNYEAQ. V dropped 5 bases and J dropped 4 bases, with 15 bases sitting between them. The CDR3 loop is CASSDPGDGYEQYF. Here the CDR3 DNA reads TGTGCCAGCAGCGACCCGGGGGACGGATACGAGCAGTACTTC.

Sample share makes this clone large. The chain recombines TRBV19 with TRBJ1-2, with a tentative D call TRBD1 (5 bases). Trimming pared 1 base from V and 0 bases from J, leaving 12 bases between. Germline V gives CDR1 LNHDA, CDR2 SQIVND (reference sequence). This CDR3 has 16 amino acids. CDR3 amino acids: CASSIVGRGPNYGYTF. For the CDR3, the DNA is TGTGCCAGTAGTATAGTGGGAAGGGGCCCTAACTATGGCTACACCTTC.

This rearrangement joins TRBV27 to TRBJ2-1; 12 bases agree with TRBD1. The CDR3 covers 15 residues. Trimming removed 4 bases from V and 7 bases from J; junction bases left unmatched: 5. In germline, CDR1 is MNHEY, CDR2 SMNVEV (reference sequence). The CDR3 region has the DNA TGTGCCAGCAGTTCAGGGACAGGGGGCATTAATGAGCAGTTCTTC. It encodes CASSSGTGGINEQFF.

The CDR3 DNA sequence: TGTGCCATCAGTGAGTCGCACGCAACTGGGGACTATGGCTACACCTTC. This translates into CAISESHATGDYGYTF. The chain combines TRBV10-3 with TRBJ1-2; no firm D call. CDR1 and CDR2 from the germline V gene are ENHRY and SYGVKD. The CDR3 has 16 residues. Trimming removed 0 bases from V and 3 bases from J, with 14 bases in between.

The genes are TRBV9 and TRBJ2-2; perhaps TRBD2 as D (7 bases). This CDR3 contains 16 residues. Per the germline V gene, CDR1 is SGDLS and CDR2 is YYNGEE. With 4 bases removed from V and 7 bases from J, the gap between germline ends came to 20 bases. CDR3 sequence reads: CASSPEGGGPVGELFF. The CDR3, as DNA: TGTGCCAGCAGCCCAGAAGGGGGAGGGCCGGTCGGGGAGCTGTTTTTT. Full variable domain (missing parts from reference TRBV9 and TRBJ2-2): DSGVTQTPKHLITATGQRVTLRCSPRSGDLSVYWYQQSLDQGLQFLIQYYNGEERAKGNILERFSAQQFPDLHSELNLSSLELGDSALYFCASSPEGGGPVGELFFGEGSRLTVL.

The J gene is TRBJ1-1, the V gene TRBV12-5, with D perhaps TRBD1 (6 bases). Germline CDR1 is LGHNT and CDR2 is FRNRAP. Trimming pared 3 bases from V and 7 bases from J, leaving 18 bases between. CDR3 length: 15 residues. CDR3 bases: TGTGCTAGTGGTTTCCCCCGGGACATAGCTGATGAAGCTTTCTTT. This encodes CASGFPRDIADEAFF. Drawing the rest from reference TRBV12-5 and TRBJ1-1, the complete variable domain is DARVTQTPRHKVTEMGQEVTMRCQPILGHNTVFWYRQTMMQGLELLAYFRNRAPLDDSGMPKDRFSAEMPDATLATLKIQPSEPRDSAVYFCASGFPRDIADEAFFGQGTRLTVV.

The V call is TRBV7-9, the J call TRBJ2-7, with D maybe TRBD1 (7 bases). CDR1 is SEHNR and CDR2 is FQNEAQ in the germline V gene (reference sequence). Trimming took off 2 bases at V and 2 bases at J, with 10 bases between the two ends. The CDR3 is 14 residues long. The CDR3 DNA is TGTGCCAGCAGCTTACAGGGGGGTCCCTACGAGCAGTACTTC. It specifies CASSLQGGPYEQYF.

This chain links TRBV5-6 with TRBJ1-2; D ambiguous. This CDR3 region has 12 residues. Trimming stripped 0 bases from V and 4 bases from J, with 4 bases between. The germline V gene has CDR1 SGHDT and CDR2 YYEEEE. The CDR3 sequence: CASSLAGYGYTF. CDR3 nucleotides: TGTGCCAGCAGCTTGGCGGGCTATGGCTACACCTTC. Full variable domain (missing parts from reference TRBV5-6 and TRBJ1-2): DAGVTQSPTHLIKTRGQQVTLRCSPKSGHDTVSWYQQALGQGPQFIFQYYEEEERQRGNFPDRFSGHQFPNYSSELNVNALLLGDSALYLCASSLAGYGYTFGSGTRLTVV.

The rearrangement links TRBV5-1 to TRBJ2-1; 7 nucleotides agree with TRBD1. The CDR3 contains 14 residues. V lost 4 bases and J lost 5; bases outside the gene matches: 6. Germline V gene lookup returns CDR1 SGHRS and CDR2 YFSETQ. The CDR3 loop reads CASSTPTGNNEQFF. The CDR3 coding sequence is TGCGCCAGCAGCACTCCGACAGGGAACAATGAGCAGTTCTTC.

V usage is TRBV7-6 and J usage is TRBJ1-1; TRBD1 is a possible D gene (6 bases). The germline V gene has CDR1 SGHVS and CDR2 FNYEAQ. CDR3 length equals 14 residues. The germline V and J ends were trimmed by 1 base and 5 bases, with 11 bases remaining between them. This CDR3 is CASSLEGGVTEAFF. The CDR3 coding sequence is TGTGCCAGCAGCTTAGAGGGGGGAGTGACTGAAGCTTTCTTT.

The CDR3 bases are TGTGCCAGCAGGGACAGGGGATATAGCAATCAGCCCCAGCATTTT. Protein: CASRDRGYSNQPQHF. The rearrangement links TRBV6-1 to TRBJ1-5; TRBD1 matches 9 bases. The CDR3 loop spans 15 amino acids. Germline V CDR1 and CDR2: MNHNS, SASEGT. Unmatched junction bases numbered 3, after V lost 6 bases and J lost 0 bases.

This clone was counted once. The chain couples TRBV9 to TRBJ1-4; D is unresolved. V was pared by 4 bases and J by 0 bases, with 10 bases between. The V gene's germline CDR1 is SGDLS and CDR2 YYNGEE. The CDR3 is made up of 15 amino acids. The CDR3 sequence is CASSRRSATNEKLFF. The CDR3 nucleotides are TGTGCCAGCAGCCGAAGGAGTGCAACTAATGAAAAACTGTTTTTT.

The chain combines TRBV15 with TRBJ2-7; 10 nucleotides line up with TRBD2. CDR1 is LNHNV, CDR2 YYDKDF, per germline (reference sequence). The junction had 10 bases not matched to a gene; V was cut back by 4 bases and J by 4 bases. The CDR3 runs 16 residues. CDR3: CATSNSLAGGRYEQYF. DNA for the CDR3: TGTGCCACCAGCAACTCTTTAGCGGGGGGCCGGTACGAGCAGTACTTC.

The chain has TRBV5-6 and TRBJ1-1; D is uncertain. The length of the CDR3 is 13 residues. Germline-derived CDR1 and CDR2 are SGHDT and YYEEEE. V lost 0 bases and J lost 1, with 4 bases in between. CDR3 nucleotide sequence: TGTGCCAGCAGCTTGGCCGGGAACACTGAAGCTTTCTTT. It specifies CASSLAGNTEAFF.

V usage is TRBV5-6 and J usage is TRBJ2-7; D possibly matches TRBD1 or TRBD2 (6 bases each). The germline V and J ends were trimmed by 5 bases and 5 bases, with 14 bases remaining between them. CDR1 is SGHDT and CDR2 is YYEEEE in the germline V gene. The CDR3 totals 13 residues. CDR3 DNA: TGTGCCAGCAGTTCGACAGGAGGGGACGAGCAGTACGTC. It yields the protein CASSSTGGDEQYV.

The chain carries TRBV27 and TRBJ2-1, with D possibly being TRBD1 or TRBD2 (5 bases each). Germline V gene lookup returns CDR1 MNHEY and CDR2 SMNVEV (reference sequence). The CDR3 sequence is 13 residues long. The V gene lost 5 bases and the J gene lost 10 bases, with 15 bases spanning the gap. The CDR3 loop is CASSPPPRDEQFF. CDR3 nucleotides: TGTGCCAGCAGTCCCCCACCACGGGACGAGCAGTTCTTC.

This clone occurred once. The chain recombines TRBV11-2 with TRBJ2-7; 11 bases are shared with TRBD1. Germline V lookup: CDR1 SGHAT, CDR2 FQNNGV. With 3 bases clipped from V and 3 bases from J, the junction kept 4 bases outside the gene matches. The CDR3 spans 15 residues. The CDR3 coding sequence is TGTGCCAGCAGCTTTGGGACAGGGGGTCTCTACGAGCAGTACGTC. Translation: CASSFGTGGLYEQYV.

CDR3 residues: CASNVRGDTEAFF. Here the CDR3 DNA reads TGTGCCAGCAACGTCAGGGGGGACACTGAAGCTTTCTTT. The chain couples TRBV6-5 to TRBJ1-1; 7 bases align to TRBD1. The J segment lost 3 bases and the V segment lost 7 bases, leaving 5 bases of the junction unmatched. Looked up from germline, CDR1 is MNHEY and CDR2 is SVGAGI. The CDR3 covers 13 residues.

The V and J genes are TRBV5-1 and TRBJ2-1, with TRBD2 matching over 7 bases. Trimming cost V 0 bases and J 6 bases; bases outside gene matches: 6. CDR1 is SGHRS, CDR2 YFSETQ, per germline. This CDR3 has 15 residues. The CDR3 here is CASSLDGLVPNEQFF. CDR3 in DNA: TGCGCCAGCAGCTTGGATGGACTAGTACCCAATGAGCAGTTCTTC.

The chain couples TRBV11-3 to TRBJ2-5, with D possibly being TRBD2 (6 bases). V was shortened by 2 bases and J by 5 bases, with 15 bases between the two germline ends. CDR1 and CDR2 (germline): SGHNT, YENEEA. This CDR3 spans 15 amino acids. The CDR3 spells CASSLSGSHGETQYF. DNA of the CDR3: TGTGCCAGCAGCTTAAGCGGGTCTCATGGGGAGACCCAGTACTTC. The full variable domain, its missing parts supplied by reference TRBV11-3 and TRBJ2-5, is EAGVVQSPRYKIIEKKQPVAFWCNPISGHNTLYWYLQNLGQGPELLIRYENEEAVDDSQLPKDRFSAERLKGVDSTLKIQPAELGDSAVYLCASSLSGSHGETQYFGPGTRLLVL.